Listed here are 5 T cell receptor beta chains from one sample, sequenced in a study of blood T cell repertoires in COVID-19. Assay used: immunoSEQ multiplex PCR; TCRdb lists only in-frame clones, some missing. This sample has approximately 190,000 clones, with roughly four fifths found just once. The sample taken for sequencing was PBMCs or T cells enriched from blood (not recorded which). These receptors originate from a man aged 35 to 55 who had recovered from COVID-19.

The chain couples TRBV6-4 to TRBJ1-2; weak D call: TRBD1 (6 bases). Trimming shortened V by 1 base and J by 4 bases, and 10 bases separated the two germline ends. The CDR3 length is 14 residues. Germline V CDR1 and CDR2: MRHNA, SNTAGT. The CDR3 loop is CASSDWTRGYGYTF. The CDR3, as DNA: TGTGCCAGCAGTGACTGGACCAGGGGCTATGGCTACACCTTC.

The chain carries TRBV5-1 and TRBJ1-2; the match to TRBD1 covers 9 bases. This CDR3 comprises 13 residues. V trimming: 4 bases; J trimming: 6 bases; junction bases outside the gene matches: 4. Germline assignment: CDR1 SGHRS and CDR2 YFSETQ. The CDR3, as DNA: TGCGCCAGCAGCACACAGGGGGCCAATGGCTACACCTTC. The encoded protein is CASSTQGANGYTF.

V is TRBV24-1 and J is TRBJ2-3; TRBD1 is a possible D gene (6 bases). The CDR3 length is 16 residues. Trimming left V 5 bases short and J 5 bases short, with 19 bases between. The V gene's germline CDR1 is KGHDR and CDR2 SFDVKD. CDR3 protein: CATSGSQGDLKDTQYF. The CDR3 nucleotides read TGTGCCACCAGTGGCTCACAGGGTGATCTTAAAGATACGCAGTATTTT.

The V call is TRBV10-3, the J call TRBJ1-6; unclear D gene. Per the germline V gene, CDR1 is ENHRY and CDR2 is SYGVKD. V lost 4 bases and J lost 5, with 9 bases in between. This CDR3 contains 14 residues. The DNA of the CDR3 is TGTGCCATCAGTGGTACTCCGGATAATTCACCCCTCCACTTT. It codes for CAISGTPDNSPLHF.

The V and J genes are TRBV30 and TRBJ1-2; D is unclear. V lost 0 bases and J 5 bases, leaving 7 bases between the germline ends. Germline CDR1 reads GTSNPN; CDR2 reads SVGIG (reference sequence). The CDR3 spans 12 residues. The CDR3 sequence is CAWSVAGYGYTF. CDR3 nucleotide sequence: TGTGCCTGGAGTGTAGCCGGTTATGGCTACACCTTC.